The 9 T cell receptor beta chains in this list originate from one sample, sequenced in a study of CD8 T cells in ankylosing spondylitis. MiXCR, applied by TCRdb to the 5' RACE reads, yields one record per CDR3 protein. The sample includes around 180,000 distinct CDR3 sequences, around a sixth of them seen just once. The sample consisted of blood, either unsorted or a sorted T cell fraction (not recorded which). The receptors originated from a male donor under 30 with ankylosing spondylitis or in good health (not recorded which).

There are many counts of this clonotype. The rearrangement uses TRBV4-2 and TRBJ1-5, with TRBD1 identical over 8 bases. This CDR3 has 15 amino acids. Germline CDR1 is LGHNA and CDR2 is YNFKEQ. Trimming took 1 base from V and 5 from J; bases not matched to a gene: 4. The DNA of the CDR3 is TGTGCCAGCAGCCAAGGTAGGACAGGGCATCAGCCCCAGCATTTT. Its translation: CASSQGRTGHQPQHF.

This clonotype was found many times. The V and J genes are TRBV10-3 and TRBJ2-3; D possibly corresponds to TRBD1 (6 bases). The CDR3 sequence is 14 residues long. Germline-derived CDR1 and CDR2 are ENHRY and SYGVKD. V lost 2 bases to trimming and J lost 3 bases, with 9 bases between them. The CDR3 loop reads CAISEKQGTDTQYF. The DNA for the CDR3 is TGTGCCATCAGTGAGAAACAGGGAACAGATACGCAGTATTTT.

This clonotype was picked up many times. The chain combines TRBV3-1 with TRBJ2-4; the D gene could be TRBD1 or TRBD2 (5 bases each). V lost 4 bases, J lost 0 bases, and 10 bases lay in between. From germline, CDR1 is LGHDT and CDR2 YNNKEL (reference sequence). This CDR3 is built from 15 residues. CDR3 bases: TGTGCCAGCAGCCCTAAGGGACGAGCCAAAAACATTCAGTACTTC. Translated: CASSPKGRAKNIQYF. The variable domain in full, with the rest retrieved from reference TRBV3-1 and TRBJ2-4, is DTAVSQTPKYLVTQMGNDKSIKCEQNLGHDTMYWYKQDSKKFLKIMFSYNNKELIINETVPNRFSPKSPDKAHLNLHINSLELGDSAVYFCASSPKGRAKNIQYFGAGTRLSVL.

This clonotype was recorded many times. The chain combines TRBV12-3 or TRBV12-4 with TRBJ1-3; D remains unclear. This CDR3 spans 12 amino acids. V was trimmed by 6 bases and J by 3 bases, leaving 6 bases between them. The CDR3 nucleotides read TGTGCCAGCAGAAGCGGTGGAAACACCATATATTTT. This translates into CASRSGGNTIYF.

This clonotype was counted ten times or more. The chain has TRBV7-9 and TRBJ1-5; D unresolved. This CDR3 has 14 residues. The ends were cut back, 0 bases at V and 7 bases at J, with 10 bases in the middle. Per germline, CDR1 SEHNR and CDR2 FQNEAQ (reference sequence). In DNA, the CDR3 is TGTGCCAGCAGCTTAGCGAGGGTTGACCAGCCCCAGCATTTT. It is translated as CASSLARVDQPQHF.

Many counts were recorded for this clonotype. An end of the junction does not agree with germline; a read error may underlie this. The gene calls are TRBV5-1 and TRBJ2-1; 9 bases are a match to TRBD2. The CDR3 extends over 14 amino acids. Germline CDR1 SGHRS, CDR2 YFSETQ. The CDR3 spells CASSKPGPREGSLF. In DNA form, the CDR3 reads TGCGCCAGCAGCAAGCCGGGACCGCGGGAGGGTTCACTCTTC.

The chain is built from TRBV4-3 and TRBJ1-4; no firm D call. The CDR3 spans 13 residues. V lost 1 base and J lost 4, with 4 bases in between. Germline V gene lookup returns CDR1 LGHNA and CDR2 YSLEER. CDR3 in amino acids: CASSQAFNEKLFF. The CDR3, as DNA: TGCGCCAGCAGCCAAGCCTTTAATGAAAAACTGTTTTTT.

The genes are TRBV30 and TRBJ2-2; TRBD1 matches at 7 bases. CDR1 and CDR2 from the germline V gene are GTSNPN and SVGIG (reference sequence). The CDR3 has 15 residues. V dropped 0 bases and J dropped 6; count of bases not matched to a gene: 7. CDR3 residues: CAWSVSTGAPGELFF. The CDR3 nucleotides are TGTGCCTGGAGTGTCTCTACAGGGGCGCCCGGGGAGCTGTTTTTT.

This clonotype was detected a few times. The rearrangement links TRBV19 to TRBJ2-1; TRBD1 matches at 8 bases. The CDR3 sequence is 15 residues long. Trimming cost V 1 base and J 10 bases; bases outside gene matches: 9. CDR1 and CDR2 (germline): LNHDA, SQIVND (reference sequence). The CDR3 spells CASSIAGTGLEEQFF. In DNA, the CDR3 is TGTGCCAGTAGTATAGCCGGGACAGGTCTAGAGGAGCAGTTCTTC.